This TCR beta chain is from a study of shared clonotypes between healthy human individuals. The CDR3 extends over 13 amino acids. CDR1 is MNHNS and CDR2 is SASEGT in the germline V gene. The V gene lost 4 bases and the J gene lost 0 bases, with 6 bases spanning the gap. Sorted-subset replicate PCR reactions were performed with around 200 ng DNA, corresponding to 25,000 to 35,000 T cell genomes. Clones were read by immunoSEQ multiplex PCR, and TCRdb kept only the in-frame ones, dropping some. The table records about 1.5 million clones, 95% to 97% of them present only once. The clonotype comes from a man aged 25 to 45 in good health. The chain is built from TRBV6-1 and TRBJ2-5; D not certain. The sample taken for sequencing was naive CD4+ T cells sorted from blood. Subset reported: CD45RA+ positively selected. The CDR3 bases are TGTGCCAGCAGTGCTATAAACCAAGAGACCCAGTACTTC. Its translation is CASSAINQETQYF.